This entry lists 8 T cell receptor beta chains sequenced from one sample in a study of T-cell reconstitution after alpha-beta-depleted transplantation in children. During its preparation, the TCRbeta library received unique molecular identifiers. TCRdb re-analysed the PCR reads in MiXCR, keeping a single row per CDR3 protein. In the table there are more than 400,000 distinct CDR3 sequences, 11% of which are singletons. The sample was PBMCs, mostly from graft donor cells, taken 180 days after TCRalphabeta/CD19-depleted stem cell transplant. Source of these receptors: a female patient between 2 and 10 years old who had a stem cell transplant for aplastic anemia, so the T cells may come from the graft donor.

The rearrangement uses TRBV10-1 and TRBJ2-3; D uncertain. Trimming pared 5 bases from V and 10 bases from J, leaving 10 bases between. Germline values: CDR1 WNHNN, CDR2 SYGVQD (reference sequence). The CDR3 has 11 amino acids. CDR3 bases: TGCGCCAGCAGTCACCTAGGACCGCAGTATTTT. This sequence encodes CASSHLGPQYF.

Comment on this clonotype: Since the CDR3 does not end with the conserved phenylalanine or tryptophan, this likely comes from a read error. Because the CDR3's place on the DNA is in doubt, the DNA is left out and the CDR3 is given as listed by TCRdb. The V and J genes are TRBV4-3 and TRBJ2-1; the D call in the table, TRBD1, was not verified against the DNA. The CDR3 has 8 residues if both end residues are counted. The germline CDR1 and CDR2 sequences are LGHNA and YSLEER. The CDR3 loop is CASSLWTG.

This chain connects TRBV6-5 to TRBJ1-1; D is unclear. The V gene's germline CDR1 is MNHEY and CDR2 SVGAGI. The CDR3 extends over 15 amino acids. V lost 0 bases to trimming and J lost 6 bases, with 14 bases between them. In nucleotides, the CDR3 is TGTGCCAGCAGTTACTCGAGGAACCAACACGCTGAAGCTTTCTTT. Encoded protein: CASSYSRNQHAEAFF.

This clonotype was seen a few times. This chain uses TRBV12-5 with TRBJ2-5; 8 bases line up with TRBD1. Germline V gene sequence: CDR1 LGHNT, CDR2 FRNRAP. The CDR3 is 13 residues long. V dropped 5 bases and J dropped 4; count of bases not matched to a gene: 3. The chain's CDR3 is CASGHGTGETQYF. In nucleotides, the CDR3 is TGTGCTAGTGGTCACGGGACAGGAGAGACCCAGTACTTC.

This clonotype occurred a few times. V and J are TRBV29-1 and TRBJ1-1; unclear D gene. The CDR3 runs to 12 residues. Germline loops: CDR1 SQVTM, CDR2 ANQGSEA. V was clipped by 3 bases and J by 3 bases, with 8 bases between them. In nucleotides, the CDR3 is TGCAGCGTTGATCTCTTGGACACTGAAGCTTTCTTT. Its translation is CSVDLLDTEAFF.

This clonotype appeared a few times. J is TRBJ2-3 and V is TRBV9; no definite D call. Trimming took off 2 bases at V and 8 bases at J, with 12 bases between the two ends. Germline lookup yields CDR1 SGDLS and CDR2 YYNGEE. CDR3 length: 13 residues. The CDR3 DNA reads TGTGCCAGCAGCGTGGACGAGCCTGTTACGCAGTATTTT. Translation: CASSVDEPVTQYF.

The DNA of the CDR3 is TGTGCCAGCAGCCCCTTCCATGAGCAGTTCTTC. It translates to CASSPFHEQFF. The chain uses TRBV7-2 and TRBJ2-1, with unresolved D. The CDR3 is 11 residues long. V was trimmed by 5 bases and J by 8 bases, leaving 7 bases between them. Germline values: CDR1 SGHTA, CDR2 FQGNSA.

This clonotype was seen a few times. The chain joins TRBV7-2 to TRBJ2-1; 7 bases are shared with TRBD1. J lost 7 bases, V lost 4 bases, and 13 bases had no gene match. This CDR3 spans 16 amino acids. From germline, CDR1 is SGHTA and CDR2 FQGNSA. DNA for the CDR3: TGTGCCAGCAGCTCAAAAACCGGGACAGAAAGAAATGAGCAGTTCTTC. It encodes CASSSKTGTERNEQFF.